This TCR beta chain was captured by sequencing in a study of vaccination and CD4 T cells after COVID-19 (dated by TCRdb to between 2020 and 2023). In the study overall: Every convalescent patient had a positive nasal swab PCR test for SARS-CoV-2, with mild disease in 8 to 10 patients and severe disease in one. In the convalescent cohort there were six males and four females, among whom were two Hispanic individuals, seven Caucasians, two Asians and one multiracial person. Participants received two doses of either the Pfizer-BioNTech BNT162b2 vaccine (n=8) or the Moderna mRNA-1273 vaccine (n=2). Post-COVID blood samples were collected from convalescent patients a median of roughly 100 days after diagnosis, with a range of roughly 35 to 180 days. Post-vaccine blood samples were obtained a median of around 74 days after the second vaccine dose, with a range of roughly 13 to 250 days. For stimulating the cultures, overlapping spike peptide pools were used, derived from SARS-CoV-2 as well as from the common cold coronaviruses HCoV-NL63, HCoV-OC43 and HCoV-229E. Control cultures used a CEFX viral epitope pool as positive control, an HIV-1 Nef peptide pool as negative control, or no peptide. The spike-specific CD4+ TCR repertoire was compared before and after mRNA vaccination in around ten COVID-19 convalescent patients and a few infection-naive healthy vaccine recipients. Here is what the overall study found, with its caveats: Relatively few convalescent patients were included in the study, and early timepoints after natural infection were not analyzed. Among the post-vaccine SARS-CoV-2-reactive clones in convalescent patients, a median around 90% showed up only after vaccination, which suggests vaccine-specific priming. An increase in the median number of SARS-CoV-2-reactive clonotypes from approximately 21 after infection to approximately 41 after vaccination was observed, but the change was not found to be significant. In convalescent patients, nearly all vaccine-specific clones (304 of 307) were found to be mono-reactive for SARS-CoV-2 spike rather than cross-reactive with common cold coronaviruses.

The V end gives up 5 bases and the J end 6 bases, leaving 7 bases in the junction not matched to a gene. The CDR3, from cysteine to phenylalanine, totals 16 residues. CDR3 DNA only is kept here, 48 bases in frame from base 1. Based on the germline V gene, the CDR1 and CDR2 sequences are MDHEN and SYDVKM. Explained via the paper, the treatment or condition label denotes: approximately 11-day PBMC culture with coronavirus spike peptide pools or control peptides (ViraFEST assay). The ViraFEST assay, used in the study, expanded antigen-specific T cells with peptide pools and then identified the expanded clonotypes through TCR sequencing. The convalescent patients' positive SARS-CoV-2 PCR tests were from March to December 2020, which was before the Alpha, Beta and Delta variants emerged in the United States. Two million PBMCs per well were cultured in IMDM with roughly 5.2% human AB serum and about 9.2 IU/ml IL-2, plus 10 ug/ml peptide pools. On days 3 and 7, half of the culture medium was replaced with fresh IL-2-containing medium. After around 11 days of culture, CD4+ T cells were isolated by negative selection with the EasySep CD4+ T cell isolation kit. Ficoll-Paque Plus gradient centrifugation was used to isolate PBMCs from whole blood, and the isolated PBMCs were then either used fresh or cryopreserved at -140C. Each culture condition was generally run in triplicate wells.

Libraries came from PCR. At the Johns Hopkins FTIC core, DNA from the cultured CD4+ T cells underwent TCR sequencing with the Oncomine TCR Beta short-read assay. The QIAamp micro DNA kit was used to extract genomic DNA from the cultured CD4+ T cells. The Oncomine TCR Beta libraries from cultured CD4+ T cells were pooled using unique dual indexes and then sequenced on an Illumina iSeq 100. As for how the authors treated the data: Non-productive sequences were filtered out, and CDR3s that did not start with C, did not end with F or W, or were shorter than 7 amino acids were discarded. Antigen-specific clonotypes were identified with the MANAFEST web application by comparing peptide-stimulated wells with reference and other culture wells. Positive clones required FDR below 0.05, an odds ratio above 5, and productive frequency above 0.1% in at least two of three replicate wells. A clonotype counted as cross-reactive if it showed significant expansion both in the SARS-CoV-2 spike wells and in at least one common cold coronavirus spike condition. Levenshtein distances (stringdist) and unrooted phylogenetic trees (ape) in R version 3.6.1 were used to assess CDR3 homology. TCRdb trimmed the raw reads at Q25, called clones with MiXCR and kept productive beta chains. Records with the same CDR3 protein are collapsed into one entry carrying the most frequent genes and DNA. The authors' filters were not applied to this entry. This sample comprises 17,000 or so distinct CDR3 sequences, more than 40% of them detected only once. The ten largest clones represent over 5.5% of the sample.

Concerning this clonotype itself: The antigen this receptor binds is unknown. No much larger clonotype is one base removed from it; base qualities were not supplied.

Here the chain combines TRBV28 and TRBJ2-2; 12 middle bases align to TRBD1. This receptor was obtained from a human donor who had recovered from COVID-19. The input for sequencing was CD4+ T cells from blood, cultured in vitro, taken before SARS-CoV-2 vaccination. CDR3 reads: CASSPPGQGAPGELFF. The sequenced DNA: TGTGCCAGCAGTCCGCCGGGACAGGGGGCCCCCGGGGAGCTGTTTTTT.